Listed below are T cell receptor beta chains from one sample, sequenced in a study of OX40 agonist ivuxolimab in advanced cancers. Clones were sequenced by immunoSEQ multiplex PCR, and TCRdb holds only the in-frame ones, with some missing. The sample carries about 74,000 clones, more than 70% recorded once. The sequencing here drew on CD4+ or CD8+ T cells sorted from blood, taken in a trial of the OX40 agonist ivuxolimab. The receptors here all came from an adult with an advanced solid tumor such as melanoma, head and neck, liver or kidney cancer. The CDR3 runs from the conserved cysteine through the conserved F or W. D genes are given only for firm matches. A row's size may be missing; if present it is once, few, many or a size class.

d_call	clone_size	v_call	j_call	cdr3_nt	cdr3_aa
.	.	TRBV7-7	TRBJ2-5	TGTGCCAGCAGCTTAGAACTCCAAGAGACCCAGTACTTC	CASSLELQETQYF
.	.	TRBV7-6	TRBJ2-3	TGTGCCAGCAGCTTAGGGGCGGCGGGGAGGACCACAGATACGCAGTATTTT	CASSLGAAGRTTDTQYF
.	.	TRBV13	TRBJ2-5	TGTGCCAGCAGCTACCCCCGAATGGGTGAGGAGACCCAGTACTTC	CASSYPRMGEETQYF
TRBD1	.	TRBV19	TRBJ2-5	TGTGCCAGTAGTACACCGGGACAGGGCCAAGAGACCCAGTACTTC	CASSTPGQGQETQYF
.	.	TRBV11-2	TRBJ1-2	TGTGCCAGCAGCTTTCAGGGTTTAGCAAGTGGCTACACCTTC	CASSFQGLASGYTF
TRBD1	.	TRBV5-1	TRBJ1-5	TGCGCCAGCAGCTTGGTGGGACAGCTACAGCATCAGCCCCAGCATTTT	CASSLVGQLQHQPQHF
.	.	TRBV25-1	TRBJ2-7	TGTGCCAGCAGTGAAAACCGGCTTTACGAGCAGTACTTC	CASSENRLYEQYF
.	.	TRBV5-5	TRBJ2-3	TGTGCCAGCAGCTCACAGGGAGCTATGAGCACAGATACGCAGTATTTT	CASSSQGAMSTDTQYF
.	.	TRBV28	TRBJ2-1	TGTGCCAGCATAACACGGGCCTACAATGAGCAGTTCTTC	CASITRAYNEQFF
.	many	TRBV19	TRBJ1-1	TGTGCCAGTAGTTTGAGAGACATTCCGAACACTGAAGCTTTCTTT	CASSLRDIPNTEAFF
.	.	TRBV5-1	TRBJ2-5	TGCGCCAGCAGCCCGGGCCGTGGCACCGGGGAGACCCAGTACTTC	CASSPGRGTGETQYF
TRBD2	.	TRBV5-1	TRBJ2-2	TGCGCCAGCAGCTTGGGACTAGCGGGGGTAAACACCGGGGAGCTGTTTTTT	CASSLGLAGVNTGELFF
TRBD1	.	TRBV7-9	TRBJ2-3	TGTGCCAGCAGCCGGGACAGGGGCGCAGATACGCAGTATTTT	CASSRDRGADTQYF
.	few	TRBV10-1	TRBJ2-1	TGCCCCAGGGGGGACTACAATGAGCAGTTCTTC	CPRGDYNEQFF
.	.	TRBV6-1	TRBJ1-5	TGTGCCAGCAGGTCCACAGGGCCCAGTCAGCCCCAGCATTTT	CASRSTGPSQPQHF
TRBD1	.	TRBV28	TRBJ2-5	TGTGCCAGCAGTTTTTCTGGGACAGGTTCTAAGACCCAGTACTTC	CASSFSGTGSKTQYF
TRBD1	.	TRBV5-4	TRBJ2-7	TGTGCCAGCAGCTTGGCGCAGGGGGCGGTTGAGCAGTACTTC	CASSLAQGAVEQYF
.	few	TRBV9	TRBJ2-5	TGTGCCAGCAGCGTAAATCCGGAGGTGGAGACCCAGTACTTC	CASSVNPEVETQYF
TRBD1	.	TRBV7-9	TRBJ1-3	TGTGCCAGCAACGCCCTTCGGGGGGGGCCGGACAGGAGAAACACCATATATTTT	CASNALRGGPDRRNTIYF
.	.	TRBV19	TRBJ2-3	TGTGCCAGTAGTAATGCTTTACAGACCACAGATACGCAGTATTTT	CASSNALQTTDTQYF
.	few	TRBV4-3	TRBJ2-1	TGCGCCAGCAGCCAAAGCGGTACCCTAGGGAATGAGCAGTTCTTC	CASSQSGTLGNEQFF
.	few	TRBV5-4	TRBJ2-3	TGTGCCAGCAGCTTGGAGGGGGATACGCAGTATTTT	CASSLEGDTQYF
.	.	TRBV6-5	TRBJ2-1	TGTGCCAGCAGTTACTCGAGGCAGTACAATGAGCAGTTCTTC	CASSYSRQYNEQFF
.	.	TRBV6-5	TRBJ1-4	TGTGCCAGCAGTTGGGGCCAACTGGAAGGAGAAAAACTGTTTTTT	CASSWGQLEGEKLFF
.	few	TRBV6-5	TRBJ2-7	TGTGCCAGCAGTTACTCGACCAGGGTATACGAGCAGTACTTC	CASSYSTRVYEQYF
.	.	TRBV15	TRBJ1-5	TGTGCCACCAGCAGCGGAAGCATGGGTCGCGATCAGCCCCAGCATTTT	CATSSGSMGRDQPQHF
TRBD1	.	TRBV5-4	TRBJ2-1	TGTGCCAGCAGCACCCGGGACAGGGGGTTAAGGACCTACAATGAGCAGTTCTTC	CASSTRDRGLRTYNEQFF
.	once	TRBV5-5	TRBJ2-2	TGTGCCAGCAGCTTGTTAACCACCACCGGGGAGCTGTTTTTT	CASSLLTTTGELFF
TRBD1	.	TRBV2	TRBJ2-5	TGTGCCAGCACCCGACAGGGGAGTCGGGAGACCCAGTACTTC	CASTRQGSRETQYF
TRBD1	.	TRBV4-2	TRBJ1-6	TGTGCCAGCAGCCACAGCAGGACAGGGACCTGGAATTCACCCCTCCACTTT	CASSHSRTGTWNSPLHF
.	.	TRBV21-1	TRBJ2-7	TGTGCCAGCACTCCGACAGCCGAACCCTACGAGCAGTACTTC	CASTPTAEPYEQYF
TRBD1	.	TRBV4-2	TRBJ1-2	TGTGCCAGCAGCCGGACCAGGGGGCGCGAACATGGCTACACCTTC	CASSRTRGREHGYTF
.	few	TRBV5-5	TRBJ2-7	TGTGCCAGCAGCTTCGGGGGGACAGGACCCTACGAGCAGTACTTC	CASSFGGTGPYEQYF
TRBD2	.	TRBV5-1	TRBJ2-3	TGCGCCAGCAGCGCCTCCACTAGCGCAGATACGCAGTATTTT	CASSASTSADTQYF
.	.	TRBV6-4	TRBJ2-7	TGTGCCGGACCCAGAGGGATGCAGTACTTC	CAGPRGMQYF
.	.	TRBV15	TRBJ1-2	TGTGCCACCAGCAGAGATCAATGGGAAGTAAACACCTTC	CATSRDQWEVNTF
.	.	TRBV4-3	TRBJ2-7	TGCGCCAGCAGCCAACAGGGGTTCGGCGAGCAGTACTTC	CASSQQGFGEQYF
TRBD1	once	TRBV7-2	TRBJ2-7	TGTGCCAGCAGTATAACCGGGACAGCCTCCTACGAGCAGTACTTC	CASSITGTASYEQYF
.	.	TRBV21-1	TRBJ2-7	TGTGCCAGCAGCGCCCCCGGCGACAGCTACGAGCAGTACTTC	CASSAPGDSYEQYF
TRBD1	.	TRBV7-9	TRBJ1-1	TGTGCCAGCAGCTCCCGACAGGGTACTGAAGCTTTCTTT	CASSSRQGTEAFF
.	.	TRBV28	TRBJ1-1	TGTGCCAGCGGACTACAGGGAGGTAACACTGAAGCTTTCTTT	CASGLQGGNTEAFF
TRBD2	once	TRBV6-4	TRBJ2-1	TGTGCCAGCAGTGCGAGCGGGGTCTACAATGAGCAGTTCTTC	CASSASGVYNEQFF
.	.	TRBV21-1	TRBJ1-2	TGTGCCAGCAGCAATTGGGGGGGCGCTTGTGGCTACACCTTC	CASSNWGGACGYTF
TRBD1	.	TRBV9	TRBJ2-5	TGTGCCAGCAGCCCCCCGTGGGACAGGGGAAGGGAGACCCAGTACTTC	CASSPPWDRGRETQYF
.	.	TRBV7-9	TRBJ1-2	TGTGCCAGCAGCCGAGATAAATTCTATGGCTACACCTTC	CASSRDKFYGYTF
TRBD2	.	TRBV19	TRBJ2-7	TGTGCCAGTAGTATACAGAGCGGGAGGTACGAGCAGTACTTC	CASSIQSGRYEQYF
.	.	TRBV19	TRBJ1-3	TGTGCCAGTTCAGAGAGAGGGACGCCCGAACCCTCTGGAAACACCATATATTTT	CASSERGTPEPSGNTIYF
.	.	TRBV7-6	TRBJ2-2	TGTGCCAGCAGCTTACCCCAGACCGGGGAGCTGTTTTTT	CASSLPQTGELFF
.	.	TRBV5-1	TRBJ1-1	TGCGCCAGCAGCCCTACCCAGGGGTTCCAGGGGGAAGCTTTCTTT	CASSPTQGFQGEAFF
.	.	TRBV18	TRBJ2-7	TGTGCCAGCTCACCAGACAGCTCCTACGAGCAGTACTTC	CASSPDSSYEQYF
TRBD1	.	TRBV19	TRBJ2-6	TGTGCCAGTCAGCAAAGCCCTCTTCGGACAGGAAAACTAGGGGGGGCCAACGTCCTGACTTTC	CASQQSPLRTGKLGGANVLTF
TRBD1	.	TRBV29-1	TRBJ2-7	TGCAGCGTTGAAAAGGACAGGGGTTACGAGCAGTACTTC	CSVEKDRGYEQYF
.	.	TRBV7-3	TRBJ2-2	TGTGCCAGCAGCTTAATTGTTGGCGGCACGAACACCGGGGAGCTGTTTTTT	CASSLIVGGTNTGELFF